This T cell receptor (beta chain) was recorded in a study of regulatory T cells in long-lasting Graves disease. V dropped 9 bases and J dropped 0 bases, with 10 bases sitting between them. Per germline, CDR1 KGHDR and CDR2 SFDVKD. The CDR3 runs 14 residues. The study, taken as a whole, reports: Having few samples may have compromised the accuracy. Among persistent patients, a larger number of public clonotypes were shared (around 3,000) than among newly diagnosed patients (966). The study found TRBV28, TRBJ1-2 and TRBJ2-5 favored in persistent disease.

Both iRepertoire HTBI primers and Arm-PCR of CDR3 regions were used to build the TCR beta libraries. TCRdb re-called the multiplex PCR reads through MiXCR, storing one row per CDR3 protein. In the table there are around 500,000 distinct CDR3 sequences, roughly a sixth of which are singletons. On this clonotype itself: Its target is not known.

The time point is: newly diagnosed GD, antithyroid drugs for less than 3 months. Extracted PBMC RNA gave rise to the TCR library. This same sample was also taken into another study, of T cells in Graves' hyperthyroidism and ophthalmopathy.

The J gene is TRBJ2-2, the V gene TRBV24-1; the D is unclear. The receptor was isolated from a woman aged 35-65 years with Graves disease. The sequences come from peripheral blood mononuclear cells (PBMCs), collected at new diagnosis, from a patient treated with antithyroid drugs. The DNA for the CDR3 is TGTGCCACCTCGCCAGATACGAACACCGGGGAGCTGTTTTTT. Translation gives CATSPDTNTGELFF.